These 19 T cell receptor beta chains were sequenced from one sample in a study of T cell responses to AZD1222 COVID-19 vaccine. Assay: immunoSEQ multiplex PCR; the TCRdb copy retains only in-frame clones and omits some. Of approximately 130,000 clones in the sample, roughly 93% were seen once. The sample in question was peripheral blood, obtained on day 0 of AZD1222 vaccination. The receptors were gathered from an adult in good health.

The rearrangement links TRBV6-5 to TRBJ1-1; D is possibly TRBD1 (5 bases). Per the germline V gene, CDR1 is MNHEY and CDR2 is SVGAGI. V lost 3 bases and J lost 5, with 13 bases in between. The CDR3 is 14 amino acids. The CDR3 DNA is TGTGCCAGCAGTTATGGGGGGAGTTGGACTGAAGCTTTCTTT. Encoded protein: CASSYGGSWTEAFF.

The V call is TRBV28, the J call TRBJ1-6; D is ambiguous. The CDR3 runs 15 residues. The V gene lost 6 bases and the J gene lost 4 bases, with 13 bases spanning the gap. Germline lookup yields CDR1 MDHEN and CDR2 SYDVKM. CDR3 amino acids: CASSVPGHYNSPLHF. For the CDR3, the DNA is TGTGCCAGCAGCGTACCGGGCCATTATAATTCACCCCTCCACTTT.

The chain uses TRBV28 and TRBJ2-7, with TRBD2 matching over 11 bases. V lost 5 bases and J lost 6; bases outside the gene matches: 9. This CDR3 is 15 amino acids long. Germline CDR1 MDHEN, CDR2 SYDVKM. In DNA form, the CDR3 reads TGTGCCAGCAGTCTGGGACTAGCGGAGATCGTCGAGCAGTACTTC. Translated: CASSLGLAEIVEQYF.

The chain couples TRBV9 to TRBJ2-7, with 12 bases identical to TRBD2. Germline CDR1 reads SGDLS; CDR2 reads YYNGEE. This CDR3 contains 18 residues. V lost 4 bases, J lost 1 base, and 12 bases stayed unmatched. The CDR3 sequence is CASSPLAGGLAGSYEQYF. CDR3 sequence (DNA): TGTGCCAGCAGCCCCTTAGCGGGCGGACTAGCGGGGTCCTACGAGCAGTACTTC.

The chain combines TRBV6-5 with TRBJ1-2; D gene ambiguous. The V gene's germline CDR1 is MNHEY and CDR2 SVGAGI. The V end lost 0 bases, the J end lost 9 bases, and 17 bases lay between the germline ends. This CDR3 has 15 residues. This CDR3 reads CASSYSAAGGRSYTF. CDR3 sequence (DNA): TGTGCCAGCAGTTACTCCGCGGCGGGCGGTCGGAGCTACACCTTC.

CDR3 in amino acids: CASSLNSGRALGEQYF. The CDR3 DNA reads as TGTGCCAGCAGTTTAAACAGCGGGAGGGCCTTGGGCGAGCAGTACTTC. The chain joins TRBV6-4 to TRBJ2-7; 10 nucleotides align to TRBD2. CDR3 size: 16 residues. The J segment lost 6 bases and the V segment lost 5 bases, leaving 13 bases of the junction unmatched. Germline V lookup: CDR1 MRHNA, CDR2 SNTAGT.

The rearrangement joins TRBV11-3 to TRBJ1-1; 11 nucleotides agree with TRBD1. The CDR3 length is 14 residues. Germline V lookup: CDR1 SGHNT, CDR2 YENEEA. V was pared by 5 bases and J by 6 bases, with 5 bases of the junction left unmatched. The CDR3 DNA reads TGTGCCAGCAGCCTTGGACAGGGGGCCTCTGAAGCTTTCTTT. This encodes CASSLGQGASEAFF.

The chain is built from TRBV6-6 and TRBJ2-7; TRBD2 might be the D (6 bases). The CDR3 extends over 13 amino acids. V lost 0 bases to trimming and J lost 6 bases, with 9 bases between them. CDR1 is MNHNY and CDR2 is SVGAGI in the germline V gene (reference sequence). The CDR3, as DNA: TGTGCCAGCAGTTACTCGACTAGTCCCGAGCAGTACTTC. Encoded protein: CASSYSTSPEQYF.

The CDR3 loop is CASSQAGTSGYEQYF. The CDR3 bases are TGTGCCAGCAGTCAGGCCGGGACTAGCGGTTACGAGCAGTACTTC. J is TRBJ2-7 and V is TRBV28, with TRBD2 identical over 11 bases. This CDR3 region has 15 residues. J lost 4 bases, V lost 5 bases, and 7 bases had no gene match. Germline V gives CDR1 MDHEN, CDR2 SYDVKM. Full variable domain (missing parts from reference TRBV28 and TRBJ2-7): DVKVTQSSRYLVKRTGEKVFLECVQDMDHENMFWYRQDPGLGLRLIYFSYDVKMKEKGDIPEGYSVSREKKERFSLILESASTNQTSMYLCASSQAGTSGYEQYFGPGTRLTVT.

CDR3 in amino acids: CASSLRTGGVSDTQYF. The CDR3 DNA sequence: TGTGCCAGCAGCCTCCGGACAGGGGGTGTGAGCGATACGCAGTATTTT. The V and J genes are TRBV7-9 and TRBJ2-3; TRBD1 matches 10 bases. The CDR3 is 16 amino acids. Per the germline V gene, CDR1 is SEHNR and CDR2 is FQNEAQ (reference sequence). V trimming: 5 bases; J trimming: 6 bases; junction bases outside the gene matches: 11. The full variable domain, rest sourced from reference TRBV7-9 and TRBJ2-3, is DTGVSQNPRHKITKRGQNVTFRCDPISEHNRLYWYRQTLGQGPEFLTYFQNEAQLEKSRLLSDRFSAERPKGSFSTLEIQRTEQGDSAMYLCASSLRTGGVSDTQYFGPGTRLTVL.

The chain carries TRBV7-9 and TRBJ1-5, with TRBD1 matching 10 bases. J lost 7 bases, V lost 1 base, and 7 bases had no gene match. Germline CDR1 SEHNR, CDR2 FQNEAQ (reference sequence). CDR3 length: 16 residues. CDR3 loop: CASSLGDRGSRQPQHF. Written as DNA, the CDR3 is TGTGCCAGCAGCTTAGGGGACAGGGGATCGCGACAGCCCCAGCATTTT.

The chain has TRBV28 and TRBJ2-7; tentatively, D is TRBD1 (6 bases). Trimming pared 4 bases from V and 6 bases from J, leaving 19 bases between. Germline V gene data show CDR1 as MDHEN and CDR2 as SYDVKM. The CDR3 is made up of 15 amino acids. The CDR3 bases are TGTGCCAGCAGTTCCCAACAGGGCGGTTTCTTCGAGCAGTACTTC. Amino acids: CASSSQQGGFFEQYF.

The chain links TRBV2 to TRBJ2-3; D uncertain. The length of the CDR3 is 13 residues. The germline CDR1 and CDR2 sequences are SNHLY and FYNNEI. The ends were cut back, 3 bases at V and 3 bases at J, with 7 bases in the middle. The CDR3 DNA is TGTGCCAGCAGTGACGGTAGTACAGATACGCAGTATTTT. Translated: CASSDGSTDTQYF.

J is TRBJ1-3 and V is TRBV5-6; D ambiguous. CDR3 size: 14 residues. Per germline, CDR1 SGHDT and CDR2 YYEEEE. Trimming removed 3 bases from V and 0 bases from J, with 7 bases in between. Here the CDR3 reads CASSWGGSGNTIYF. In nucleotides, the CDR3 is TGTGCCAGCAGCTGGGGAGGCTCTGGAAACACCATATATTTT. The full variable domain, with the rest looked up from reference TRBV5-6 and TRBJ1-3, is DAGVTQSPTHLIKTRGQQVTLRCSPKSGHDTVSWYQQALGQGPQFIFQYYEEEERQRGNFPDRFSGHQFPNYSSELNVNALLLGDSALYLCASSWGGSGNTIYFGEGSWLTVV.

The chain employs TRBV10-3 and TRBJ1-1; D is perhaps TRBD1 (5 bases). Germline loops: CDR1 ENHRY, CDR2 SYGVKD. The CDR3 sequence is 12 residues long. Trimming stripped 8 bases from V and 5 bases from J, with 12 bases between. CDR3: CAIGPGGTEAFF. CDR3 DNA sequence: TGTGCCATCGGACCTGGGGGGACTGAAGCTTTCTTT.

The rearrangement uses TRBV9 and TRBJ2-5; D is ambiguous. The V and J ends lost 0 bases and 4 bases respectively, with 19 bases between them. This CDR3 is built from 17 residues. From germline, CDR1 is SGDLS and CDR2 YYNGEE. The CDR3 is CASSVGVGITSGETQYF. In DNA form, the CDR3 reads TGTGCCAGCAGCGTAGGAGTAGGGATCACATCTGGAGAGACCCAGTACTTC.

The gene calls are TRBV27 and TRBJ2-1; 9 nucleotides line up with TRBD2. From germline, CDR1 is MNHEY and CDR2 SMNVEV (reference sequence). After removal of 5 bases from V and 0 bases from J, the junction contained 8 bases not matched to a gene. This CDR3 is 17 amino acids long. The CDR3 reads CASSSSGGFSSYNEQFF. Here the CDR3 DNA reads TGTGCCAGCAGTAGTAGCGGGGGATTCAGCTCCTACAATGAGCAGTTCTTC.

The J gene is TRBJ1-2, the V gene TRBV6-4; D remains unclear. V lost 0 bases, J lost 8 bases, and 7 bases lay in between. The CDR3 length is 12 residues. The germline V gene encodes CDR1 MRHNA and CDR2 SNTAGT. CDR3 coding DNA: TGTGCCAGCAGTGACTCGTCTGGAGGCTACACCTTC. Its protein product is CASSDSSGGYTF.

This chain links TRBV7-2 with TRBJ1-2; no clear D. Germline CDR1 and CDR2: SGHTA and FQGNSA. This CDR3 spans 14 amino acids. V was pared by 4 bases and J by 4 bases, with 13 bases between. CDR3 sequence: CASSSPNYGYGYTF. The CDR3 nucleotides read TGTGCCAGCAGCTCCCCCAACTACGGCTATGGCTACACCTTC.